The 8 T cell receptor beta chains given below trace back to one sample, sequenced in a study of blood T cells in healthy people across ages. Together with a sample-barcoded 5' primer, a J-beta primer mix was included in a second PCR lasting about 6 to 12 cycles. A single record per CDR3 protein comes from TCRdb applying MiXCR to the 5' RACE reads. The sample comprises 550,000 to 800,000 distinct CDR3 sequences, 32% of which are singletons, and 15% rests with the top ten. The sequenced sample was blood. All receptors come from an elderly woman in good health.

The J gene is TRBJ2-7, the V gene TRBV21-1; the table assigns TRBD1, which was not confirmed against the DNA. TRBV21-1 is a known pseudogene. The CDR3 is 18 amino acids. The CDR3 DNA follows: TGTGCCAGCAGCAAGTTGGAGCCCCGAGGGAAACCACGCAATGAGCAGTACTTC. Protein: CASSKLEPRGKPRNEQYF.

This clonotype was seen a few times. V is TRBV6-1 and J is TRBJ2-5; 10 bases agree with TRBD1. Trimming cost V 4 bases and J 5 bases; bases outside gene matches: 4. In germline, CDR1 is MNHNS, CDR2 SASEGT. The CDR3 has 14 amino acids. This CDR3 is CASSADRGRETQYF. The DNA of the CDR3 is TGTGCCAGCAGTGCCGACAGGGGGCGGGAGACCCAGTACTTC.

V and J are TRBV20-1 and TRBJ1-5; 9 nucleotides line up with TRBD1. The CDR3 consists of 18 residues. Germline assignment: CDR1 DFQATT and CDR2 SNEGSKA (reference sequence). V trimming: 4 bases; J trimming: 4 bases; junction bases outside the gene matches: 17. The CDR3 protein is CSATPSWVTGTGNQPQHF. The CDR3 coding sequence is TGCAGTGCTACCCCCAGTTGGGTAACCGGGACAGGGAATCAGCCCCAGCATTTT.

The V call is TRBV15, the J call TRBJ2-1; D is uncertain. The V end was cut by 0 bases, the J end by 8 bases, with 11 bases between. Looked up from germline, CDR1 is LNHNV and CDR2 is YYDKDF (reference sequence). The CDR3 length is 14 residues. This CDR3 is CATSRDPASDEQFF. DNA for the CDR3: TGTGCCACCAGCAGAGATCCAGCATCGGATGAGCAGTTCTTC. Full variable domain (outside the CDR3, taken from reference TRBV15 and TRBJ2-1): DAMVIQNPRYQVTQFGKPVTLSCSQTLNHNVMYWYQQKSSQAPKLLFHYYDKDFNNEADTPDNFQSRRPNTSFCFLDIRSPGLGDTAMYLCATSRDPASDEQFFGPGTRLTVL.

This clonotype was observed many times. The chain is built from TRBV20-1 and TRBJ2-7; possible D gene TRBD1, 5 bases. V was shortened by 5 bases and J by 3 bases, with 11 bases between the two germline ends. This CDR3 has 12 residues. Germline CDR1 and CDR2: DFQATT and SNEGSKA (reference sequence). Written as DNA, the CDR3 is TGCAGTGCTTCGACAGCCTACTACGAGCAGTACTTC. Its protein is CSASTAYYEQYF.

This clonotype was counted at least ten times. The CDR3 loop reads CASSLGTAIYEQYF. CDR3 bases: TGTGCCAGCAGCTTAGGGACAGCGATCTACGAGCAGTACTTC. The chain links TRBV7-2 to TRBJ2-7; tentatively, D is TRBD1 (6 bases). Germline V gene sequence: CDR1 SGHTA, CDR2 FQGNSA. The CDR3 is 14 amino acids. Trimming pared 1 base from V and 3 bases from J, leaving 10 bases between.

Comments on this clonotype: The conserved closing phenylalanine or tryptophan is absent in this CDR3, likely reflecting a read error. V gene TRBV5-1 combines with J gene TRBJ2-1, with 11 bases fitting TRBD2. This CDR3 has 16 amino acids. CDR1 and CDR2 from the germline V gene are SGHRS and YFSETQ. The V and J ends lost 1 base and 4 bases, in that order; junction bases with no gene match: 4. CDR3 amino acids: CASSLQTSGEYNEQFC. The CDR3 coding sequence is TGCGCCAGCAGCTTGCAGACTAGCGGGGAATACAATGAGCAGTTCTGC.

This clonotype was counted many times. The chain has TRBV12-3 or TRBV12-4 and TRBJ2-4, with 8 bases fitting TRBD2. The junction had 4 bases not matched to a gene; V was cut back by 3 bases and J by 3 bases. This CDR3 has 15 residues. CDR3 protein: CASSFGGGGKNIQYF. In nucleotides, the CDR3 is TGTGCCAGCAGTTTCGGGGGGGGTGGCAAAAACATTCAGTACTTC.